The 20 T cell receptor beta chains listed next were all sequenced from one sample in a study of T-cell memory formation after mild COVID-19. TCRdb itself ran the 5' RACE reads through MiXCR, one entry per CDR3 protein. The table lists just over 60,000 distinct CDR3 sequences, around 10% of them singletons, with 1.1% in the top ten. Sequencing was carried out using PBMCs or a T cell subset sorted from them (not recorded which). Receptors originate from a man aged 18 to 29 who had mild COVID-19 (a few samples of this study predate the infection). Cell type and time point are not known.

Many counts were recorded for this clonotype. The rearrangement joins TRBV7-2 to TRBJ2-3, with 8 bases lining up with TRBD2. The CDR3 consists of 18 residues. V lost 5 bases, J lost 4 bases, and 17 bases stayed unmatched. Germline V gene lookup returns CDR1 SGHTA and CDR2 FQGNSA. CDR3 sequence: CASSRELERAGDSDTQYF. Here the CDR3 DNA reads TGTGCCAGCAGCAGAGAACTGGAGAGAGCGGGGGACTCAGATACGCAGTATTTT.

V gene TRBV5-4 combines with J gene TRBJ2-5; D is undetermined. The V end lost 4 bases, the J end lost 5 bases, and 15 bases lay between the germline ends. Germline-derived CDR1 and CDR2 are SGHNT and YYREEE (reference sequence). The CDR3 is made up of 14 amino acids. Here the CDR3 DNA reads TGTGCCAGCAGCCTCGCCTCGAAAGGGGAGACCCAGTACTTC. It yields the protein CASSLASKGETQYF.

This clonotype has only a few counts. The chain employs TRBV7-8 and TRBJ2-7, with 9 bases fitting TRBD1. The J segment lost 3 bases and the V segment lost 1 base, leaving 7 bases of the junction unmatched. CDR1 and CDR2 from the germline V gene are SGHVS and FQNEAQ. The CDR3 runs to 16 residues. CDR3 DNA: TGTGCCAGCAGCTTAGGGGAGACGACAGGGGGCTACGAGCAGTACGTC. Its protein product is CASSLGETTGGYEQYV.

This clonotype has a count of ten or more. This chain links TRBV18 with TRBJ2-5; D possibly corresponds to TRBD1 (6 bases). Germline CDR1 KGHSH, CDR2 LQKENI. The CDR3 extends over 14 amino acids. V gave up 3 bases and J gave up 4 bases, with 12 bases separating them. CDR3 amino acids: CASSPGAGRETQYF. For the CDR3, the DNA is TGTGCCAGCTCACCGGGGGCAGGGAGAGAGACCCAGTACTTC.

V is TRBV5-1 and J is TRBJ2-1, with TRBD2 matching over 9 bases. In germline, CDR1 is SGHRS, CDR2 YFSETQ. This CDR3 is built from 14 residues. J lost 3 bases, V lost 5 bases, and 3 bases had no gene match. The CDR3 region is CASSSGGDYNEQFF. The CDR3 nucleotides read TGCGCCAGCAGTAGCGGGGGTGACTACAATGAGCAGTTCTTC.

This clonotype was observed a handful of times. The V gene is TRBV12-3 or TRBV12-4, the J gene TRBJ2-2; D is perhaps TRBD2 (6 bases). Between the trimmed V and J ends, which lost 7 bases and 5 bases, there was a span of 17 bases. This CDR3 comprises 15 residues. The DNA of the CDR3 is TGTGCCAGCACCCCGCCCGGGGGACGGACCGGGGAGCTGTTTTTT. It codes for CASTPPGGRTGELFF.

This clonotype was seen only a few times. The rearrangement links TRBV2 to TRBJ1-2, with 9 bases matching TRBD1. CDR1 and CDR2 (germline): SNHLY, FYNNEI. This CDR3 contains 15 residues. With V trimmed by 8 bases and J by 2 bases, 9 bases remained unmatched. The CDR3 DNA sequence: TGTGCCAGCCTTCGCGGGGGGACAGGGAACTATGGCTACACCTTC. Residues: CASLRGGTGNYGYTF.

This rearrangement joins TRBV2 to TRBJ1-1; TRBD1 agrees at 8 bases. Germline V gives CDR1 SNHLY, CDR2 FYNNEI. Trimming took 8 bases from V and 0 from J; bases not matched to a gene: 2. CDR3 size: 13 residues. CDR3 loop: CASGTGMNTEAFF. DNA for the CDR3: TGTGCCAGCGGGACAGGAATGAACACTGAAGCTTTCTTT.

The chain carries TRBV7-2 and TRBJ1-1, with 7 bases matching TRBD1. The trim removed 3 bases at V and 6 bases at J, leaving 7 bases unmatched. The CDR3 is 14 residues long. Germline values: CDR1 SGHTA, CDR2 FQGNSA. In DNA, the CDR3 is TGTGCCAGCAGCTTTCGCGAAGGGGGCTCTGAAGCTTTCTTT. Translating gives CASSFREGGSEAFF.

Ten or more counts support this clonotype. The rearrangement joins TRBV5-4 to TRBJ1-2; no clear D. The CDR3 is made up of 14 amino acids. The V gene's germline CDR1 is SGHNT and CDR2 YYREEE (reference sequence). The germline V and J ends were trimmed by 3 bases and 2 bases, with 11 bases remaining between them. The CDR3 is CASSSEFGNYGYTF. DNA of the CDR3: TGTGCCAGCAGCTCAGAGTTCGGGAACTATGGCTACACCTTC. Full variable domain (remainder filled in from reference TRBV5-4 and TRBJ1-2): ETGVTQSPTHLIKTRGQQVTLRCSSQSGHNTVSWYQQALGQGPQFIFQYYREEENGRGNFPPRFSGLQFPNYSSELNVNALELDDSALYLCASSSEFGNYGYTFGSGTRLTVV.

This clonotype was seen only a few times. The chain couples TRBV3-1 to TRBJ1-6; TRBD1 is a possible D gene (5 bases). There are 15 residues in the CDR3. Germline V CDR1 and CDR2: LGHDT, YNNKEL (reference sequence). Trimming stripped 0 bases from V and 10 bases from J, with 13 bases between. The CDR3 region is CASSQEDKGRSPLHF. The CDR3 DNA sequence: TGTGCCAGCAGCCAAGAGGACAAGGGTCGGTCACCCCTCCACTTT.

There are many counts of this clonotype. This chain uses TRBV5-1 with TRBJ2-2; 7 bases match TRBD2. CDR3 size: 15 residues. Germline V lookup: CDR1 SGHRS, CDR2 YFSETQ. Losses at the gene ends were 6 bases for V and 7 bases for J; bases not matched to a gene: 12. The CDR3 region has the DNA TGCGCCAGCAACCGGGACTCCCAGCGGGGCGGGGAGCTGTTTTTT. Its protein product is CASNRDSQRGGELFF.

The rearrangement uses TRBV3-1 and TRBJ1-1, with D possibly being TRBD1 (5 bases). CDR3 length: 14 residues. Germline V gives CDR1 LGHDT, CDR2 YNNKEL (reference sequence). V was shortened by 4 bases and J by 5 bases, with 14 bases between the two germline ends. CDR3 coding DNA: TGTGCCAGCAGCCGAGTCCGGGGGGAAACTGAAGCTTTCTTT. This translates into CASSRVRGETEAFF.

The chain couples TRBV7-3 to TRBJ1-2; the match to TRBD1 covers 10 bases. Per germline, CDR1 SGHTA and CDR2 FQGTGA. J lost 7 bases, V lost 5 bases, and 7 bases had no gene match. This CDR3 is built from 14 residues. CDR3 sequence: CASSPDRGRGGYTF. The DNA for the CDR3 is TGTGCCAGCAGCCCCGACAGGGGGCGGGGTGGCTACACCTTC.

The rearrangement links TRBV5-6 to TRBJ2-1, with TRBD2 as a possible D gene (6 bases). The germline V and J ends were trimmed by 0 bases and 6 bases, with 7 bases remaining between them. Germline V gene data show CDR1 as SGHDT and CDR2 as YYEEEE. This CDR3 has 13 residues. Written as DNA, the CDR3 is TGTGCCAGCAGCTTGGCCGGGGGCAATGAGCAGTTCTTC. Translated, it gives CASSLAGGNEQFF.

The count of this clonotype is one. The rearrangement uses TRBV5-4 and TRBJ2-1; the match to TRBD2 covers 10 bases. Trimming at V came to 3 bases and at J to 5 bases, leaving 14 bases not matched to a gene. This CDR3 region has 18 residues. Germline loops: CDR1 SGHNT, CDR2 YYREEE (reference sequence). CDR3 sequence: CASSSREERGGRHNEQFF. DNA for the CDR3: TGTGCCAGCAGCTCGCGGGAGGAGCGGGGGGGCCGCCACAATGAGCAGTTCTTC.

Written as DNA, the CDR3 is TGTGCCAGCAGTTTAGGTGCCGAATATGGCTACACCTTC. Translating it yields CASSLGAEYGYTF. V usage is TRBV12-3 or TRBV12-4 and J usage is TRBJ1-2; D not certain. The CDR3 loop spans 13 amino acids. Deletions cut 1 base from V and 5 bases from J, with 8 bases between.

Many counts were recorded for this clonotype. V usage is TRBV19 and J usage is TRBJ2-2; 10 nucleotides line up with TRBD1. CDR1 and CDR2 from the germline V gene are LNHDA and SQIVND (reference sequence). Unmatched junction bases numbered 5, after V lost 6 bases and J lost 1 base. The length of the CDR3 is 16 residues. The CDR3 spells CASRSWDRGNTGELFF. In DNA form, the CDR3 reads TGTGCCAGTAGATCCTGGGACAGGGGGAACACCGGGGAGCTGTTTTTT.

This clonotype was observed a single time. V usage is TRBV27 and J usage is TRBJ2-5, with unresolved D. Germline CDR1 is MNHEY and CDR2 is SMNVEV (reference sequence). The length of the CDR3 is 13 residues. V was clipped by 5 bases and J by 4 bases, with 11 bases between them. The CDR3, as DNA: TGTGCCAGCAGTCTTCGGAATCGAGAGACCCAGTACTTC. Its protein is CASSLRNRETQYF.

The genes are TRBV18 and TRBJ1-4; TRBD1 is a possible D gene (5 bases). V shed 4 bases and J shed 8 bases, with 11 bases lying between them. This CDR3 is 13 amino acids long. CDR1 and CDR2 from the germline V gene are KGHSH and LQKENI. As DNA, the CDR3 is TGTGCCAGCTCACTCCGGGACGCCGAAAAACTGTTTTTT. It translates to CASSLRDAEKLFF.